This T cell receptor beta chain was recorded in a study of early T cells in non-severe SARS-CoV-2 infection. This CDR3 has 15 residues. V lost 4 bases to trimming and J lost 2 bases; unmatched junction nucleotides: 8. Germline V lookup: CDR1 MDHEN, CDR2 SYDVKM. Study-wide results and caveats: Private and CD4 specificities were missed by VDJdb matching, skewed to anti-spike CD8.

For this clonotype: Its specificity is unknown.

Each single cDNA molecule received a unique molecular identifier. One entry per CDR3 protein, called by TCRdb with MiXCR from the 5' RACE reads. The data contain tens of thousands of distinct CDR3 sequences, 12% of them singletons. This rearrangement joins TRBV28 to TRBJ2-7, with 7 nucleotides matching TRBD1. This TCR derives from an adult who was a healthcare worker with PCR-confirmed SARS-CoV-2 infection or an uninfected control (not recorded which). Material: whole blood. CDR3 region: CASSSSGTVTYEQYF. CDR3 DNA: TGTGCCAGCAGTTCCTCCGGGACAGTAACCTACGAGCAGTACTTC.